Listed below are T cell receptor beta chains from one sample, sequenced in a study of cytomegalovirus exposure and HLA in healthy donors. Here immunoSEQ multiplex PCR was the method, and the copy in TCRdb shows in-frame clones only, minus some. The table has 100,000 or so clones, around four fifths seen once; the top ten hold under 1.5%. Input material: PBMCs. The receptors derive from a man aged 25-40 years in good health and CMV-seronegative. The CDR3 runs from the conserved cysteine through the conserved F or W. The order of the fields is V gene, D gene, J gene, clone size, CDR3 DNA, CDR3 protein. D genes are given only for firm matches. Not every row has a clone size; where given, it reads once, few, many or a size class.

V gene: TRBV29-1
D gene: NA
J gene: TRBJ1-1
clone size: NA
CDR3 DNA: TGCAGCGTTGCCCCGAATTCTGGGCAAGCTTTCTTT
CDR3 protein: CSVAPNSGQAFF

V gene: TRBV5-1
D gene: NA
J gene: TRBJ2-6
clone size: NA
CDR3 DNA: TGCGCCAGCAGCTTGGAAGGGGCACTCTCTGGGGCCAACGTCCTGACTTTC
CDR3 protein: CASSLEGALSGANVLTF

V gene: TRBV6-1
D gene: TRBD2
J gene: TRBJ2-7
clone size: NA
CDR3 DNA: TGTGCCAGCAGTGAGGGGACTACATACGAGCAGTACTTC
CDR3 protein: CASSEGTTYEQYF

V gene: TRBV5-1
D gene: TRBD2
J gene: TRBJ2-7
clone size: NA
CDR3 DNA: TGCGCCAGCAGCCCCGGGACTAGCCTAACCTACGAGCAGTACTTC
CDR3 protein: CASSPGTSLTYEQYF

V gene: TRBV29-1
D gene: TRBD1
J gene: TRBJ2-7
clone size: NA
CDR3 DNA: TGCAGCATTCGGGACAGTACCTACGAGCAGTACTTC
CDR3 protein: CSIRDSTYEQYF

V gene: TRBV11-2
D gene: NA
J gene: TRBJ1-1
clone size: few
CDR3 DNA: TGTGCCAGCAGCTTAGGACAGAACACTGAAGCTTTCTTT
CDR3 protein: CASSLGQNTEAFF

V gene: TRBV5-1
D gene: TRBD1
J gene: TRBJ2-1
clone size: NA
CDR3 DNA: TGCGCCAGCAAGAAACCGGGGACAGAATCATACAATGAGCAGTTCTTC
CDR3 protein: CASKKPGTESYNEQFF

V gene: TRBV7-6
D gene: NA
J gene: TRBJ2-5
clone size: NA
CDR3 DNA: TGTGCCAGCAGATTAAGACTACAAGAGACCCAGTACTTC
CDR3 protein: CASRLRLQETQYF

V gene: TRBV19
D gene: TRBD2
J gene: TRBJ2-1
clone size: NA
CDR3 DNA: TGTGCCAGTAGTACGCAACTAGCGGCCAGCTCCTACAATGAGCAGTTCTTC
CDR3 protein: CASSTQLAASSYNEQFF

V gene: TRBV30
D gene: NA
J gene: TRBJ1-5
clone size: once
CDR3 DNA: TGTGCCTGGAGTACGGGGGGCAGGGTAAGTCAGCCCCAGCATTTT
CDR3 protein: CAWSTGGRVSQPQHF

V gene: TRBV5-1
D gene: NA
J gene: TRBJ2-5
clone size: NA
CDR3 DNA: TGCGCCAGCAGCGAAGGAAGAGGGACCCAGTACTTC
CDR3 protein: CASSEGRGTQYF

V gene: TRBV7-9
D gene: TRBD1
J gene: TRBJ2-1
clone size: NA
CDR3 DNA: TGTGCCAGCAGGGAACAACCGGGACAGCCTATGAATGAGCAGTTCTTC
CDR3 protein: CASREQPGQPMNEQFF

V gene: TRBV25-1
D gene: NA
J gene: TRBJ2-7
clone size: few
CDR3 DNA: TGTGCCAGCAGTTACGGGACAACTCCCTACGAGCAGTACTTC
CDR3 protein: CASSYGTTPYEQYF

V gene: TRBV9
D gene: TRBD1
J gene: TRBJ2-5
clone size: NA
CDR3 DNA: TGTGCCAGCAGCGGGACAGGGGTAAAACAAGAGACCCAGTACTTC
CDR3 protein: CASSGTGVKQETQYF

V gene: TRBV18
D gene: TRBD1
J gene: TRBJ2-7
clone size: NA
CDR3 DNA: TGTGCCAGCTCACCAGGGACAGGCTACGAGCAGTACTTC
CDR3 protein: CASSPGTGYEQYF

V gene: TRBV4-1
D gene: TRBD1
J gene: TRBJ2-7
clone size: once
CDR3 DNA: TGCGCCAGCAGCCAACCAAACAGGGGAAGCCGCTACGAGCAGTACTTC
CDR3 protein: CASSQPNRGSRYEQYF

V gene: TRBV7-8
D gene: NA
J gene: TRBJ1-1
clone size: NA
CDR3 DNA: TGTGCCAGCAGCCCCGGGGTTGAAGCTTTCTTT
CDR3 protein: CASSPGVEAFF

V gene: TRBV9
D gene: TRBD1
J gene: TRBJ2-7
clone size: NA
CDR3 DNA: TGTGCCAGCAGCGTAGGGGGGACAGGGGCCTACGAGCAGTACTTC
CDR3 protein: CASSVGGTGAYEQYF

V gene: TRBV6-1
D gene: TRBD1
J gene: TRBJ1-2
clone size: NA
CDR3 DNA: TGTGCCAGCAGTCCTCGGACAGGGATTAACTATGGCTACACCTTC
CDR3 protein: CASSPRTGINYGYTF

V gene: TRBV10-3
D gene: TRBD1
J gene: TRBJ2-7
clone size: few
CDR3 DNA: TGTGCCATCAGTACCGGGACAGGGCTATCCTACGAGCAGTACTTC
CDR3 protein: CAISTGTGLSYEQYF

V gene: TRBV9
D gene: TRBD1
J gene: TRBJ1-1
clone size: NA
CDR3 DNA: TGTGCCAGCAGCGTAGATGCAGGGGGCACTGAAGCTTTCTTT
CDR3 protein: CASSVDAGGTEAFF

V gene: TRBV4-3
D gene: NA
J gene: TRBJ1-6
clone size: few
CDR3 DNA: TGCGCCAGCAGCCAAGACGGCAGGGATAATTCACCCCTCCACTTT
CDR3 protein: CASSQDGRDNSPLHF

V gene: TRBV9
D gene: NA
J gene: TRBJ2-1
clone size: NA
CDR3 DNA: TGTGCCAGCAGCATTAGCGGTGAAGCCTACAATGAGCAGTTCTTC
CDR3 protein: CASSISGEAYNEQFF

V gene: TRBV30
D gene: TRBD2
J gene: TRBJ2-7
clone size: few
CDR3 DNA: TGTGCCTGGAACCGGGGGACTAAACTACACTCCTACGAGCAGTACTTC
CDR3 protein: CAWNRGTKLHSYEQYF

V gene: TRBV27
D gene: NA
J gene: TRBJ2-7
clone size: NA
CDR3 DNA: TGTGCCAGCTCTTCCTACGTGAGCTCCTACGAGCAGTACTTC
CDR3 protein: CASSSYVSSYEQYF

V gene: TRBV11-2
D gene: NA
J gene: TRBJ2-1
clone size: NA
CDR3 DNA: TGTGCCAGCAGCCGCCAGGCAGGGTCAAAGGGCAATGAGCAGTTCTTC
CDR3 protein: CASSRQAGSKGNEQFF

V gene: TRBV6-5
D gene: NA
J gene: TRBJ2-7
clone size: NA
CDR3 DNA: TGTGCCAGCAGTTACTCTGGCAGGGCTCCCGAGCAGTACTTC
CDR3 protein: CASSYSGRAPEQYF

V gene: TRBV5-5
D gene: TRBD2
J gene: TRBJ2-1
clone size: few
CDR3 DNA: TGTGCCAGCAGCTTGGCGCCTAGCGTTACGGGAGGCAGTGAGCAGTTCTTC
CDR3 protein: CASSLAPSVTGGSEQFF

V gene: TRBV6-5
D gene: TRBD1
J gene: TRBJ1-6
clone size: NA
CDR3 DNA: TGTGCCAGCAGTCCCGGGACAGGGGTGTCACCCCTCCACTTT
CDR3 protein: CASSPGTGVSPLHF

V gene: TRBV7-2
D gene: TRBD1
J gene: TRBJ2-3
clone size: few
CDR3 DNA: TGTGCCAGCGGAACGGGACAGGGAGGGGCTATGGGATACACAGATACGCAGTATTTT
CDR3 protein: CASGTGQGGAMGYTDTQYF

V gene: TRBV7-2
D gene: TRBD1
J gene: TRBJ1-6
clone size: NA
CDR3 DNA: TGTGCCAGCAGTTCAAGACAGGGGGCGACCTCACCCCTCCACTTT
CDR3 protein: CASSSRQGATSPLHF

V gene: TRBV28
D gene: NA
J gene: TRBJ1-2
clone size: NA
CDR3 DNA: TGTGCCAGCAGTTCGGGGAGGTTATGGTATGGCTACACCTTC
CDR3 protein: CASSSGRLWYGYTF

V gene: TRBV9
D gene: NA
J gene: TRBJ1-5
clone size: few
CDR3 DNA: TGTGCCAGCAGCGTAGAGGCAGGGCCGGTCGGTCAGCCCCAGCATTTT
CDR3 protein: CASSVEAGPVGQPQHF

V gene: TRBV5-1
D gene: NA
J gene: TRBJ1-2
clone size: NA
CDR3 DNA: TGCGCCAGCGCGGTCGCAAACCCGGAAGACTATGGCTACACCTTC
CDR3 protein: CASAVANPEDYGYTF

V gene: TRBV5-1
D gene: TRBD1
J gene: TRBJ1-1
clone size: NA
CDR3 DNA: TGCGCCAGCAGCTTGGCCAGGACAGGGTTGAACACTGAAGCTTTCTTT
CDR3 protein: CASSLARTGLNTEAFF

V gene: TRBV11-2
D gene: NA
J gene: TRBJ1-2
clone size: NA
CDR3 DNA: TGTGCCAGCAGCTTAGACCCCGGGTCTGGCTACACCTTC
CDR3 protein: CASSLDPGSGYTF

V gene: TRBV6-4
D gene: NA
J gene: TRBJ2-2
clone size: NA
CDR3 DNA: TGTGCCAGCAGTGAACAGGCCAACACCGGGGAGCTGTTTTTT
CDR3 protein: CASSEQANTGELFF

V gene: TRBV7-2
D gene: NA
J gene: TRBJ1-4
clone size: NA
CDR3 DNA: TGTGCCAGCAGCTTAGGAGGAGTTGAAAAACTGTTTTTT
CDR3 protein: CASSLGGVEKLFF

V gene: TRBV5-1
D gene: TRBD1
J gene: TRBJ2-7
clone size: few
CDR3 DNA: TGCGCCAGCAGCTTGTTCGGGACAGGGGGCTTATACGAGCAGTACTTC
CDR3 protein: CASSLFGTGGLYEQYF

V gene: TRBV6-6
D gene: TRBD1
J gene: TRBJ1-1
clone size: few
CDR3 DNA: TGTGCCAGCAGCCTCTACGGACAGGGCGGCACTGAAGCTTTCTTT
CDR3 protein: CASSLYGQGGTEAFF

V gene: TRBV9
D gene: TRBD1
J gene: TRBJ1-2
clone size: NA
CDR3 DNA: TGTGCCAGCAGCCCCGGACAGGTTAACTATGGCTACACCTTC
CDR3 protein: CASSPGQVNYGYTF

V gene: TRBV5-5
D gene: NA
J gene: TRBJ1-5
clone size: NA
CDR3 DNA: TGTGCCAGCAGCCGAGACAGGTCCCAGCCCCAGCATTTT
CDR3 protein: CASSRDRSQPQHF

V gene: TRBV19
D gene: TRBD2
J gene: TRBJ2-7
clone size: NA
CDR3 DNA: TGTGCCAGTAGCACACCTGGACTAGCGGGAGGGTACGAGCAGTACTTC
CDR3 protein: CASSTPGLAGGYEQYF

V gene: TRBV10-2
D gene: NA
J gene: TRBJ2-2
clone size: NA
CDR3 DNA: TGCGCCAGCAGAGCAGGGGGGACCGGGGAGCTGTTTTTT
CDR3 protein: CASRAGGTGELFF

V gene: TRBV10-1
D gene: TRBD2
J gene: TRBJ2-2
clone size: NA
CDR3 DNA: TGCGCCAGCGGCGGACTAGCGGGAGGCAACACCGGGGAGCTGTTTTTT
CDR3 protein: CASGGLAGGNTGELFF

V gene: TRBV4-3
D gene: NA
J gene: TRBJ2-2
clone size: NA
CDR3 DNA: TGCGCCAGCAGCCAAGACCAGGAAGGAGGGACCGGGGAGCTGTTTTTT
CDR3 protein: CASSQDQEGGTGELFF

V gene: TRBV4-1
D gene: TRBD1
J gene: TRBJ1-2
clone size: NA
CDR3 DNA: TGCGCCAGCAGCCAAGGGACAGGGGTCGGCTACACCTTC
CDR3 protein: CASSQGTGVGYTF

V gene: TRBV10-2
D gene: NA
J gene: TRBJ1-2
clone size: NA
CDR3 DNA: TGCGCCAGCAGTGAGCCCATTACCGGTAGCTACACCTTC
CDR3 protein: CASSEPITGSYTF